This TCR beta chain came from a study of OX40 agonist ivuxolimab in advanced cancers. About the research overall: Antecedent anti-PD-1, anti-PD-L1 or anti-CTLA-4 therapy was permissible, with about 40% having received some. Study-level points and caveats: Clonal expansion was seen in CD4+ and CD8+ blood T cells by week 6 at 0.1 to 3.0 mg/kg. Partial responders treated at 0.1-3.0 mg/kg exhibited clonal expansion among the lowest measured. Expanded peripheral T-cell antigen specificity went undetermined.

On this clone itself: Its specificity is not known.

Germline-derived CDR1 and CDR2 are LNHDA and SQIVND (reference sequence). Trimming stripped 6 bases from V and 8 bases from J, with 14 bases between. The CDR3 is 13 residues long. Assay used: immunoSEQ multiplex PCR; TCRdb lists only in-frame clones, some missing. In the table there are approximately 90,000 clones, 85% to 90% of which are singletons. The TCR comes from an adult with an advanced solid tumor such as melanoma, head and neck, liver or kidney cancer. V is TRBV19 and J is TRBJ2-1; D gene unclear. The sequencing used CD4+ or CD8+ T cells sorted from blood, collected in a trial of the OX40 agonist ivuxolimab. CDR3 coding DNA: TGTGCCAGTAGGATGGATATGGGCTATGAGCAGTTCTTC. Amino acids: CASRMDMGYEQFF.